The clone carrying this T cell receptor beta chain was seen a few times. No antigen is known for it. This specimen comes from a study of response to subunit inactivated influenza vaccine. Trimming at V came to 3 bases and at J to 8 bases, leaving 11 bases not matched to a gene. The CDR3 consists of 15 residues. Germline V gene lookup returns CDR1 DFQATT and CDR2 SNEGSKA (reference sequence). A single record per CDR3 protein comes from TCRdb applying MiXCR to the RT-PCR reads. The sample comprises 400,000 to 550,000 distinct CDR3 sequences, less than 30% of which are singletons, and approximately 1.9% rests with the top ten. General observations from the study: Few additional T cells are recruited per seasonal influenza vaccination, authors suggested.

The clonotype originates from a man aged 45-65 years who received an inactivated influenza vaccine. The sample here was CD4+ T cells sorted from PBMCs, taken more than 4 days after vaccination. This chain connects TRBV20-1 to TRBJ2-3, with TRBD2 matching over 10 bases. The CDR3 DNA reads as TGCAGTGCTAGCAGTCTAGCGGGGGCCAGGGGTACGCAGTATTTT. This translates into CSASSLAGARGTQYF.